This entry lists 23 T cell receptor beta chains sequenced from one sample in a study of human T cells and chemical hapten exposure. Time point: patch test 2, 6 weeks after DPC sensitization. Stated treatment: therapeutic diphenylcyclopropenone sensitization with weekly scalp DPC. MiXCR, applied by TCRdb to the RACE reads, yields one record per CDR3 protein. The data show approximately 87,000 distinct CDR3 sequences, 9.5% to 12% seen once. The sample here was whole blood, taken in connection with sensitization to the hapten diphenylcyclopropenone (DPC). These TCRs come from a middle-aged woman with alopecia areata. Some clones in this sample may be carry-over from other donors' samples.

This clonotype was seen many times. The chain links TRBV6-5 to TRBJ2-2, with 9 bases fitting TRBD2. The V segment lost 5 bases and the J segment 4 bases; nucleotides outside the gene matches: 11. The germline V gene encodes CDR1 MNHEY and CDR2 SVGAGI. CDR3 length equals 17 residues. The CDR3: CASSPPARLAATGELFF. The CDR3 bases are TGTGCCAGCAGTCCCCCTGCCCGACTAGCGGCCACCGGGGAGCTGTTTTTT.

This clonotype was recorded at least ten times. The chain is built from TRBV19 and TRBJ2-1; D unresolved. The V and J ends lost 1 base and 8 bases respectively, with 12 bases between them. Germline values: CDR1 LNHDA, CDR2 SQIVND (reference sequence). This CDR3 comprises 14 residues. In nucleotides, the CDR3 is TGTGCCAGTAGTATAGGGGATAGTACCGATGAGCAGTTCTTC. As protein: CASSIGDSTDEQFF.

This clonotype was seen more than once but under ten times. CDR3 amino acids: CASRGSGELFF. As DNA, the CDR3 is TGTGCCAGCAGGGGGTCCGGGGAGCTGTTTTTT. The chain has TRBV6-5 and TRBJ2-2; D is uncertain. The germline V gene has CDR1 MNHEY and CDR2 SVGAGI. Deletions cut 6 bases from V and 6 bases from J, with 5 bases between. The CDR3 is made up of 11 amino acids.

This clonotype was counted many times. The chain employs TRBV28 and TRBJ1-2, with TRBD1 matching over 7 bases. The V gene end was trimmed by 6 bases and the J gene end by 7 bases; junction bases not matched to a gene: 8. This CDR3 is 13 amino acids long. CDR1 is MDHEN, CDR2 SYDVKM, per germline. The CDR3 DNA reads TGTGCCAGCAGGCCCGACAGGGTTCCTGGCTACACCTTC. Protein sequence: CASRPDRVPGYTF.

This clonotype showed up just a few times. This rearrangement joins TRBV29-1 to TRBJ2-1; D unclear. This CDR3 has 13 residues. Germline V gives CDR1 SQVTM, CDR2 ANQGSEA. V lost 8 bases, J lost 2 bases, and 13 bases lay in between. The CDR3 nucleotides read TGCAGCCTGAGACGTAAGACCTACAATGAGCAGTTCTTC. The encoded protein is CSLRRKTYNEQFF.

This sequence joins TRBV4-3 and TRBJ1-1; D might be TRBD1 (6 bases). The germline V gene encodes CDR1 LGHNA and CDR2 YSLEER. The CDR3 contains 15 residues. The V end was cut by 1 base, the J end by 4 bases, with 13 bases between. The CDR3 DNA is TGCGCCAGCAGCCAAGCAGGGGCCGGCCGCACTGAAGCTTTCTTT. Translating gives CASSQAGAGRTEAFF.

This clonotype was recorded many times. The chain links TRBV25-1 to TRBJ2-5, with 11 positions matching TRBD2. The trim removed 1 base at V and 5 bases at J, leaving 9 bases unmatched. Germline V gives CDR1 MGHDK, CDR2 SYGVNS. CDR3 size: 17 residues. The CDR3 DNA follows: TGTGCCAGCAGTGAATTTTTAGCGGGAGGGCCTCGGGAGACCCAGTACTTC. Translation: CASSEFLAGGPRETQYF.

This clonotype was counted between two and nine times. The chain carries TRBV28 and TRBJ2-3, with D unclear. This CDR3 has 14 amino acids. Germline V CDR1 and CDR2: MDHEN, SYDVKM. V was pared by 4 bases and J by 4 bases, with 12 bases between. In DNA form, the CDR3 reads TGTGCCAGCAGTTCCCTTGTTTGGTCAGATACGCAGTATTTT. Translating gives CASSSLVWSDTQYF.

The chain combines TRBV13 with TRBJ1-1; maybe TRBD1 (6 bases). The germline CDR1 and CDR2 sequences are PRHDT and FYEKMQ (reference sequence). The length of the CDR3 is 14 residues. The V gene lost 4 bases and the J gene lost 3 bases, with 12 bases spanning the gap. The CDR3 DNA is TGTGCCAGCAGCTCGCGACAGGCCTACACTGAAGCTTTCTTT. This encodes CASSSRQAYTEAFF. The entire variable domain, with the rest obtained from reference TRBV13 and TRBJ1-1, is as follows: AAGVIQSPRHLIKEKRETATLKCYPIPRHDTVYWYQQGPGQDPQFLISFYEKMQSDKGSIPDRFSAQQFSDYHSELNMSSLELGDSALYFCASSSRQAYTEAFFGQGTRLTVV.

This clonotype was seen more than once but under ten times. This sequence joins TRBV6-1 and TRBJ2-3, with 8 bases that match TRBD2. V trimming: 2 bases; J trimming: 8 bases; junction bases outside the gene matches: 6. Germline loops: CDR1 MNHNS, CDR2 SASEGT. This CDR3 is built from 14 residues. CDR3 sequence reads: CASSENAGTSTQYF. The CDR3, as DNA: TGTGCCAGCAGTGAAAACGCTGGGACTAGTACGCAGTATTTT.

In this sample, this clonotype turned up many times. The rearrangement joins TRBV29-1 to TRBJ2-2; possible D gene TRBD1, 6 bases. Germline values: CDR1 SQVTM, CDR2 ANQGSEA. Deletions cut 7 bases from V and 6 bases from J, with 9 bases between. The CDR3 contains 11 residues. The CDR3 reads CSGGQSGELFF. Written as DNA, the CDR3 is TGCAGCGGAGGACAGTCCGGGGAGCTGTTTTTT.

This clonotype occurred many times. This rearrangement joins TRBV18 to TRBJ2-6, with 7 bases fitting TRBD2. The CDR3 runs 18 residues. Germline V lookup: CDR1 KGHSH, CDR2 LQKENI. V gave up 3 bases and J gave up 3 bases; unmatched junction bases: 11. Written as DNA, the CDR3 is TGTGCCAGCTCACCCGCGGGAGAAGCGGTTGATGGGGCCAACGTCCTGACTTTC. Protein sequence: CASSPAGEAVDGANVLTF. Full variable domain (missing parts from reference TRBV18 and TRBJ2-6): NAGVMQNPRHLVRRRGQEARLRCSPMKGHSHVYWYRQLPEEGLKFMVYLQKENIIDESGMPKERFSAEFPKEGPSILRIQQVVRGDSAAYFCASSPAGEAVDGANVLTFGAGSRLTVL.

V usage is TRBV10-3 and J usage is TRBJ1-1, with a possible D match to TRBD1 (5 bases). The germline V gene has CDR1 ENHRY and CDR2 SYGVKD. The length of the CDR3 is 13 residues. Deletions cut 4 bases from V and 4 bases from J, with 10 bases between. This chain's CDR3 is CAISVMGGTEAFF. CDR3 sequence (DNA): TGTGCCATCAGTGTAATGGGGGGCACTGAAGCTTTCTTT.

V is TRBV4-1 and J is TRBJ1-1; D is undetermined. V was clipped by 0 bases and J by 3 bases, with 8 bases between them. Germline-derived CDR1 and CDR2 are MGHRA and YSYEKL. This CDR3 has 14 residues. CDR3 sequence: CASSQDAEDTEAFF. CDR3 DNA: TGCGCCAGCAGCCAAGATGCGGAAGACACTGAAGCTTTCTTT.

This clonotype was counted many times. The chain employs TRBV3-1 and TRBJ2-3; 10 positions agree with TRBD2. J gave up 1 base and V 3 bases, and 4 bases lay outside the gene matches. This CDR3 spans 16 amino acids. The germline V gene encodes CDR1 LGHDT and CDR2 YNNKEL (reference sequence). CDR3 nucleotide sequence: TGTGCCAGCAGCCACCAGCGGGGGGGGCGCACAGATACGCAGTATTTT. Translation gives CASSHQRGGRTDTQYF.

This clonotype was seen only a few times. The chain uses TRBV19 and TRBJ1-5; D unclear. V was cut by 6 bases and J by 7 bases, with 10 bases left in between. Germline assignment: CDR1 LNHDA and CDR2 SQIVND (reference sequence). This CDR3 has 12 residues. Here the CDR3 reads CASRENVQPQHF. The CDR3 region has the DNA TGTGCCAGTAGGGAGAACGTCCAGCCCCAGCATTTT.

In its sample, this clonotype was seen many times. The chain links TRBV7-8 to TRBJ1-2, with D unclear. Trimming took 0 bases from V and 0 from J, leaving 8 bases between them. This CDR3 is 15 amino acids long. CDR1 is SGHVS, CDR2 FQNEAQ, per germline. CDR3 DNA: TGTGCCAGCAGCTTAGCGGACGGAGCTAACTATGGCTACACCTTC. Protein sequence: CASSLADGANYGYTF.

The table lists this clonotype with a few counts. The rearrangement uses TRBV15 and TRBJ1-1; TRBD1 matches 7 bases. Per germline, CDR1 LNHNV and CDR2 YYDKDF (reference sequence). Trimming cost V 0 bases and J 3 bases; bases outside gene matches: 4. The CDR3 runs to 15 residues. The CDR3 loop reads CATSRDPQGDTEAFF. The CDR3 bases are TGTGCCACCAGCAGAGATCCTCAGGGGGACACTGAAGCTTTCTTT.

This clonotype was seen many times. The chain has TRBV5-1 and TRBJ1-2; D may be TRBD1 (6 bases). V gave up 0 bases and J gave up 2 bases, with 17 bases separating them. Germline V gene lookup returns CDR1 SGHRS and CDR2 YFSETQ. There are 17 residues in the CDR3. This CDR3 is CASSLGRTAKVNYGYTF. The CDR3, as DNA: TGCGCCAGCAGCTTGGGAAGGACAGCGAAAGTGAACTATGGCTACACCTTC.

This clonotype appeared a single time. The chain has TRBV20-1 and TRBJ2-2; possibly TRBD1 for D (6 bases). In germline, CDR1 is DFQATT, CDR2 SNEGSKA (reference sequence). The V gene lost 1 base and the J gene lost 8 bases, with 11 bases spanning the gap. The CDR3 sequence is 13 residues long. CDR3 sequence (DNA): TGCAGTGCTAGAGTAGGGGGATCAGGGGAGCTGTTTTTT. Its protein is CSARVGGSGELFF.

This clonotype was seen repeatedly, ten times or more. The V gene is TRBV18, the J gene TRBJ2-1, with D uncertain. Germline CDR1 and CDR2: KGHSH and LQKENI. This CDR3 is 16 amino acids long. V gave up 6 bases and J gave up 5 bases, with 20 bases separating them. CDR3 loop: CASSGQAHPRDNEQFF. The CDR3 bases are TGTGCCAGCTCCGGTCAGGCCCACCCTAGAGACAATGAGCAGTTCTTC.

This clonotype was detected ten times or more. The CDR3 DNA reads as TGCAGTGCTAGGTACAGGGACCACGAGCAGTACTTC. This encodes CSARYRDHEQYF. V usage is TRBV20-1 and J usage is TRBJ2-7, with a possible D match to TRBD1 (6 bases). V lost 3 bases, J lost 5 bases, and 11 bases lay in between. This CDR3 has 12 residues. The germline V gene encodes CDR1 DFQATT and CDR2 SNEGSKA (reference sequence).

A note on this clonotype: The CDR3 does not close with the conserved phenylalanine or tryptophan, likely indicating a read error. The rearrangement links TRBV20-1 to TRBJ2-7, with D possibly TRBD1 on 6 matching bases. The CDR3 has 15 residues. Trimming removed 6 bases from V and 1 base from J, with 19 bases in between. Germline V gene lookup returns CDR1 DFQATT and CDR2 SNEGSKA (reference sequence). The CDR3 reads CSALSHRVNSYEQYS. CDR3 DNA: TGCAGTGCCCTCAGTCACAGGGTTAATTCCTACGAGCAGTACTCC.